Sequencing of this T cell receptor (beta chain) was carried out in a study of shared clonotypes between healthy human individuals. The investigators split CD4+ cells into a CD45RA+ naive subset and a CD45RA-negative memory subset. V lost 5 bases to trimming and J lost 4 bases; unmatched junction nucleotides: 9. CDR3 length: 15 residues. The germline gives CDR1 SGDLS, CDR2 YYNGEE. Genomic DNA per cell subset filled all wells of several immunoSEQ plates. In the sorted-subset replicate PCRs, 200 ng DNA, roughly 30,000 T cell genomes, was used. The method was immunoSEQ multiplex PCR; TCRdb's version includes in-frame clones alone and lacks a portion of them. This table holds 1 million to 1.3 million clones, approximately 80% found once.

This rearrangement joins TRBV9 to TRBJ2-1; TRBD1 matches 7 bases. The sequence derives from a man younger than 35 in good health. Some clones in this sample may be carry-over from other donors' samples. Sequenced: memory CD4+ T cells from PBMCs. Subset: CD45RA-negative fraction. CDR3 sequence: CASSKTGDPYNEQFF. In DNA, the CDR3 is TGTGCCAGCAGTAAAACAGGGGACCCATACAATGAGCAGTTCTTC. The full variable domain, rest sourced from reference TRBV9 and TRBJ2-1, is DSGVTQTPKHLITATGQRVTLRCSPRSGDLSVYWYQQSLDQGLQFLIQYYNGEERAKGNILERFSAQQFPDLHSELNLSSLELGDSALYFCASSKTGDPYNEQFFGPGTRLTVL.